This TCR beta chain was identified in a study of vaccination effects on CD4 cells after COVID-19. Sequencing used immunoSEQ multiplex PCR; TCRdb keeps in-frame clones, though not all of them. The sample lists 20,000 or so clones; approximately 76% were seen once. After expansion with viral peptide pools in the ViraFEST assay, antigen-specific CD4+ T cells were sequenced. The culture ran for roughly ten days before CD4+ T cells were isolated. Each participant received a vaccine that was either BNT162b2 or mRNA-1273, given as two doses. Prior SARS-CoV-2 infection was absent in the vaccine recipients, as shown by negative nucleocapsid antibodies. Two million PBMC per well received approximately 10 IU/ml IL-2 and around 9.8 ug/ml peptides in culture. Comment on this clone: As yet, its antigen is unknown.

Whole-study findings and limits: Whether induced by infection or by vaccine, clones showed marked clonal contraction late after vaccination.

Sequenced material: CD4+ T cells from PBMCs cultured with HCoV-229E spike peptides, taken after COVID-19 vaccination. This receptor was obtained from a human donor who received a COVID-19 vaccine.

The CDR3 spells CASSVGSTSYNEQFF. CDR3 nucleotides: TGTGCCAGCAGCGTAGGCTCCACCTCCTACAATGAGCAGTTCTTC. The rearrangement uses TRBV9 and TRBJ2-1; D ambiguous. Between the trimmed V and J ends, which lost 0 bases and 0 bases, there was a span of 7 bases. Germline V gives CDR1 SGDLS, CDR2 YYNGEE. This CDR3 spans 15 amino acids.